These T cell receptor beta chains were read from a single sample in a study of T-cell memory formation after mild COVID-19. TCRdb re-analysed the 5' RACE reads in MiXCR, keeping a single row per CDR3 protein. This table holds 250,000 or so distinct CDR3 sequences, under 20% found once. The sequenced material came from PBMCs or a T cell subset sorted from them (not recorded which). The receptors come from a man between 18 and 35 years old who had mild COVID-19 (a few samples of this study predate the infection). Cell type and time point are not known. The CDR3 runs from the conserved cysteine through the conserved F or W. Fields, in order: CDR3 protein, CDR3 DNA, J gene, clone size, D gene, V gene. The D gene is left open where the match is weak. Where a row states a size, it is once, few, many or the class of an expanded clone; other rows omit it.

CDR3aa: CASRMTSGYSYNEQFF
CDR3nt: TGTGCCAGCAGAATGACTAGCGGGTACTCCTACAATGAGCAGTTCTTC
j_gene: TRBJ2-1
abundance: -
d_gene: TRBD2
v_gene: TRBV27

CDR3aa: CASSPWTGQDTQYF
CDR3nt: TGTGCCAGCAGCCCCTGGACAGGGCAAGATACGCAGTATTTT
j_gene: TRBJ2-3
abundance: -
d_gene: TRBD1
v_gene: TRBV5-5

CDR3aa: CSVEGGDSPHEQYF
CDR3nt: TGCAGCGTTGAAGGGGGGGACTCTCCCCACGAGCAGTACTTC
j_gene: TRBJ2-7
abundance: few
d_gene: -
v_gene: TRBV29-1

CDR3aa: CASSQDNAGGYQETQYF
CDR3nt: TGCGCCAGCAGCCAAGATAATGCGGGGGGTTACCAAGAGACCCAGTACTTC
j_gene: TRBJ2-5
abundance: -
d_gene: TRBD2
v_gene: TRBV4-3

CDR3aa: CASSFPAGRGTEAFF
CDR3nt: TGTGCCAGCAGTTTCCCCGCAGGGCGGGGGACTGAAGCTTTCTTT
j_gene: TRBJ1-1
abundance: -
d_gene: -
v_gene: TRBV6-2/TRBV6-3

CDR3aa: CASSRDNSNQPQHF
CDR3nt: TGTGCCAGCAGTCGGGACAACAGCAATCAGCCCCAGCATTTT
j_gene: TRBJ1-5
abundance: -
d_gene: -
v_gene: TRBV12-3/TRBV12-4

CDR3aa: CSARRGGPIDEQFF
CDR3nt: TGCAGTGCTAGACGGGGGGGGCCTATTGATGAGCAGTTCTTC
j_gene: TRBJ2-1
abundance: -
d_gene: TRBD2
v_gene: TRBV20-1

CDR3aa: CASSLYAGVEGYTF
CDR3nt: TGTGCCAGCAGTTTATATGCGGGGGTAGAAGGCTACACCTTC
j_gene: TRBJ1-2
abundance: many
d_gene: -
v_gene: TRBV28

CDR3aa: CASSFLVGQGGSHGYTF
CDR3nt: TGTGCCAGCAGTTTTTTAGTGGGACAGGGTGGTAGCCATGGCTACACCTTC
j_gene: TRBJ1-2
abundance: once
d_gene: TRBD1
v_gene: TRBV12-3/TRBV12-4

CDR3aa: CAISDGDYGYTF
CDR3nt: TGTGCCATCAGTGATGGAGACTATGGCTACACCTTC
j_gene: TRBJ1-2
abundance: -
d_gene: -
v_gene: TRBV10-3

CDR3aa: CASRQIQVYNEQFF
CDR3nt: TGTGCCAGCAGACAAATACAGGTTTACAATGAGCAGTTCTTC
j_gene: TRBJ2-1
abundance: -
d_gene: -
v_gene: TRBV6-5

CDR3aa: CASSQSSGGFTDTQYF
CDR3nt: TGCGCCAGCAGCCAATCCAGCGGGGGGTTCACAGATACGCAGTATTTT
j_gene: TRBJ2-3
abundance: few
d_gene: TRBD2
v_gene: TRBV4-1

CDR3aa: CSASWTSGGETQYF
CDR3nt: TGCAGTGCTAGTTGGACTAGCGGGGGAGAGACCCAGTACTTC
j_gene: TRBJ2-5
abundance: -
d_gene: TRBD2
v_gene: TRBV20-1

CDR3aa: CASSSNTGTTETQYF
CDR3nt: TGTGCCAGCAGCTCAAACACCGGGACTACAGAGACCCAGTACTTC
j_gene: TRBJ2-5
abundance: many
d_gene: TRBD2
v_gene: TRBV7-3

CDR3aa: CSARIITGNGYTF
CDR3nt: TGCAGTGCTAGGATTATTACAGGGAATGGCTACACCTTC
j_gene: TRBJ1-2
abundance: few
d_gene: -
v_gene: TRBV20-1

CDR3aa: CASSPEPGQTYGYTF
CDR3nt: TGCGCCAGCAGCCCGGAACCGGGACAGACATATGGCTACACCTTC
j_gene: TRBJ1-2
abundance: many
d_gene: TRBD1
v_gene: TRBV5-1

CDR3aa: CASSLDRTNTGELFF
CDR3nt: TGCGCCAGCAGCCTCGACAGGACTAACACCGGGGAGCTGTTTTTT
j_gene: TRBJ2-2
abundance: few
d_gene: -
v_gene: TRBV5-1

CDR3aa: CASSHEWGTGELFF
CDR3nt: TGTGCCAGCAGCCACGAATGGGGGACCGGGGAGCTGTTTTTT
j_gene: TRBJ2-2
abundance: few
d_gene: -
v_gene: TRBV7-8

CDR3aa: CATSTLVSGNTIYF
CDR3nt: TGTGCCACCAGCACCCTTGTCTCTGGAAACACCATATATTTT
j_gene: TRBJ1-3
abundance: -
d_gene: -
v_gene: TRBV12-3/TRBV12-4

CDR3aa: CSVPLPSASEQFF
CDR3nt: TGCAGCGTCCCCCTCCCTAGCGCTAGTGAGCAGTTCTTC
j_gene: TRBJ2-1
abundance: -
d_gene: -
v_gene: TRBV29-1

CDR3aa: CSVRAQPNSPLHF
CDR3nt: TGCAGCGTTCGGGCGCAGCCTAATTCACCCCTCCACTTT
j_gene: TRBJ1-6
abundance: few
d_gene: -
v_gene: TRBV29-1

CDR3aa: CSARGDRGGQPQHF
CDR3nt: TGCAGTGCTAGAGGAGACAGGGGCGGACAGCCCCAGCATTTT
j_gene: TRBJ1-5
abundance: -
d_gene: TRBD1
v_gene: TRBV20-1

CDR3aa: CSAGGAGRVSTEAFF
CDR3nt: TGCAGTGCTGGGGGGGCAGGGAGGGTTTCCACTGAAGCTTTCTTT
j_gene: TRBJ1-1
abundance: -
d_gene: -
v_gene: TRBV20-1

CDR3aa: CASSKAGGATNEKLFF
CDR3nt: TGTGCCAGCAGCAAAGCAGGGGGTGCAACTAATGAAAAACTGTTTTTT
j_gene: TRBJ1-4
abundance: -
d_gene: TRBD1
v_gene: TRBV5-5

CDR3aa: CASSRRSGGGGEQFF
CDR3nt: TGCGCCAGCAGCCGGCGTAGTGGCGGGGGGGGTGAGCAGTTCTTC
j_gene: TRBJ2-1
abundance: few
d_gene: TRBD2
v_gene: TRBV4-3

CDR3aa: CASSLFGAKNIQYF
CDR3nt: TGCGCCAGCAGCTTGTTCGGGGCCAAAAACATTCAGTACTTC
j_gene: TRBJ2-4
abundance: many
d_gene: -
v_gene: TRBV5-1

CDR3aa: CASSQVGDEQFF
CDR3nt: TGTGCCAGCAGCCAAGTCGGGGATGAGCAGTTCTTC
j_gene: TRBJ2-1
abundance: -
d_gene: -
v_gene: TRBV4-2

CDR3aa: CASRGGQFTGELFF
CDR3nt: TGTGCCAGCAGGGGGGGACAGTTCACCGGGGAGCTGTTTTTT
j_gene: TRBJ2-2
abundance: few
d_gene: -
v_gene: TRBV7-8

CDR3aa: CASKEASTDTQYF
CDR3nt: TGTGCCAGTAAAGAGGCTAGCACAGATACGCAGTATTTT
j_gene: TRBJ2-3
abundance: -
d_gene: -
v_gene: TRBV19

CDR3aa: CASSYDLGATNYGYTF
CDR3nt: TGTGCCAGCAGTTACGACTTGGGGGCTACTAACTATGGCTACACCTTC
j_gene: TRBJ1-2
abundance: -
d_gene: -
v_gene: TRBV12-3/TRBV12-4

CDR3aa: CASSRGLASDEQFF
CDR3nt: TGTGCCAGCAGCCGAGGACTAGCCAGCGATGAGCAGTTCTTC
j_gene: TRBJ2-1
abundance: few
d_gene: TRBD2
v_gene: TRBV7-2

CDR3aa: CASSLTGNTIYF
CDR3nt: TGTGCCAGCAGTTTGACTGGAAACACCATATATTTT
j_gene: TRBJ1-3
abundance: -
d_gene: -
v_gene: TRBV12-3/TRBV12-4

CDR3aa: CASSEQGAGEQFF
CDR3nt: TGTGCCAGCAGCGAGCAGGGGGCAGGGGAGCAGTTCTTC
j_gene: TRBJ2-1
abundance: few
d_gene: TRBD1
v_gene: TRBV9

CDR3aa: CSVEGIDTGELFF
CDR3nt: TGCAGCGTTGAAGGAATAGACACCGGGGAGCTGTTTTTT
j_gene: TRBJ2-2
abundance: few
d_gene: -
v_gene: TRBV29-1

CDR3aa: CATSETGPLAKNIQYF
CDR3nt: TGTGCCACCAGTGAAACAGGTCCTCTAGCCAAAAACATTCAGTACTTC
j_gene: TRBJ2-4
abundance: -
d_gene: -
v_gene: TRBV24-1

CDR3aa: CASSYSKVRVYNEQFF
CDR3nt: TGTGCCAGCAGTTACTCGAAAGTTCGGGTTTACAATGAGCAGTTCTTC
j_gene: TRBJ2-1
abundance: -
d_gene: -
v_gene: TRBV6-2/TRBV6-3

CDR3aa: CASSLVTNTEAFF
CDR3nt: TGTGCCAGCAGCTTGGTCACGAACACTGAAGCTTTCTTT
j_gene: TRBJ1-1
abundance: -
d_gene: -
v_gene: TRBV7-2

CDR3aa: CASSLKPGQGFTGELFF
CDR3nt: TGTGCCAGCAGCTTAAAGCCGGGACAGGGATTTACCGGGGAGCTGTTTTTT
j_gene: TRBJ2-2
abundance: few
d_gene: TRBD1
v_gene: TRBV11-2

CDR3aa: CASSPYPAGGLGEQYF
CDR3nt: TGCGCCAGCAGCCCTTATCCAGCGGGGGGGCTCGGCGAGCAGTACTTC
j_gene: TRBJ2-7
abundance: -
d_gene: TRBD2
v_gene: TRBV4-1

CDR3aa: CATSRVGLGEKLFF
CDR3nt: TGTGCCACCAGCAGAGTAGGGTTGGGTGAAAAACTGTTTTTT
j_gene: TRBJ1-4
abundance: few
d_gene: -
v_gene: TRBV15

CDR3aa: CATSRGVGVPQAFF
CDR3nt: TGTGCCACCAGCAGAGGGGTGGGGGTTCCTCAGGCTTTCTTT
j_gene: TRBJ1-1
abundance: -
d_gene: -
v_gene: TRBV15